This T cell receptor (beta chain) came from a study of blood T cell repertoires in COVID-19. Study as a whole: Samples of COVID-19 (acute and convalescent) were obtained from the United States, Italy and Spain. PBMCs, B-cell-depleted T cells, or T cells provided the cDNA or gDNA that made up the material.

Study processing details: Estimation of nucleated cell counts was performed using reference gene primer amplification. Sequencing used immunoSEQ multiplex PCR; TCRdb keeps in-frame clones, though not all of them. Clone size and the V and J calls come from that table; the DNA yielded D and trimming. Here the sample spans over 200,000 clones, about four fifths being singletons. Material for sequencing was peripheral blood. The origin of this receptor is a woman between 35 and 50 years old with acute or convalescent COVID-19.

The CDR3 DNA reads TGTGCCAGCAGCGTCATAGCGGGGGGGCCCAATGAGCAGTTCTTC. Translation gives CASSVIAGGPNEQFF. This rearrangement joins TRBV9 to TRBJ2-1; 11 bases agree with TRBD2. Germline trimming cut 2 bases from V and 6 bases from J; bases unmatched to any gene: 4. CDR3 length: 15 residues. CDR1 is SGDLS and CDR2 is YYNGEE in the germline V gene.